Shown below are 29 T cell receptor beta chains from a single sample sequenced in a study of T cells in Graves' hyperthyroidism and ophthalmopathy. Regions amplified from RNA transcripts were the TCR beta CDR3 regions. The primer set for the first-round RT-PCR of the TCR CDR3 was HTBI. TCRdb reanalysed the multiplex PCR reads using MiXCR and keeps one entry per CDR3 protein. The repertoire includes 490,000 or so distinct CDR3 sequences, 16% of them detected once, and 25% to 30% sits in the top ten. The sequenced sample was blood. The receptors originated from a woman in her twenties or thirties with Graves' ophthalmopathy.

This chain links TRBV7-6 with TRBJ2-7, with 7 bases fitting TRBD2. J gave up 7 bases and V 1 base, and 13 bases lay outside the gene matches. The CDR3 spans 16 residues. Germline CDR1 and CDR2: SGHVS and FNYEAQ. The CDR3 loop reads CASSLVEAGVGGEQYF. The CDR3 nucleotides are TGTGCCAGCAGCTTAGTCGAGGCGGGAGTCGGGGGGGAGCAGTACTTC.

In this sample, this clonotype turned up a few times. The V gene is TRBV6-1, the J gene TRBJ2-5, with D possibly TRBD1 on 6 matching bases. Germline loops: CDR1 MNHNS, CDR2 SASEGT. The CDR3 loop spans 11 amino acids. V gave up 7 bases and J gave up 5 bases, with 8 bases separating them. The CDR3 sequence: CASTQGETQYF. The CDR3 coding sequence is TGTGCCAGCACCCAGGGGGAGACCCAGTACTTC.

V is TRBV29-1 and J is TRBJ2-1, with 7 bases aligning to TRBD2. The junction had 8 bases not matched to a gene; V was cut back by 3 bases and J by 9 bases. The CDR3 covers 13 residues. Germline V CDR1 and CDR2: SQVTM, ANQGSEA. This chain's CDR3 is CSVEGLTYGEQFF. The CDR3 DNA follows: TGCAGCGTTGAGGGACTAACATACGGTGAGCAGTTCTTC.

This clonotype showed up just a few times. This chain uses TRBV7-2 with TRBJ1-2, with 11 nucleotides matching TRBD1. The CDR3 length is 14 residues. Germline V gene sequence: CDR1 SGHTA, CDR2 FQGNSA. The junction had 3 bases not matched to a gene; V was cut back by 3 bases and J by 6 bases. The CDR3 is CASSLDRGRDGYTF. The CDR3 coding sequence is TGTGCCAGCAGCTTGGACAGGGGGCGGGATGGCTACACCTTC. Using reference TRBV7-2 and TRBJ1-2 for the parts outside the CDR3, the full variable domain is GAGVSQSPSNKVTEKGKDVELRCDPISGHTALYWYRQSLGQGLEFLIYFQGNSAPDKSGLPSDRFSAERTGGSVSTLTIQRTQQEDSAVYLCASSLDRGRDGYTFGSGTRLTVV.

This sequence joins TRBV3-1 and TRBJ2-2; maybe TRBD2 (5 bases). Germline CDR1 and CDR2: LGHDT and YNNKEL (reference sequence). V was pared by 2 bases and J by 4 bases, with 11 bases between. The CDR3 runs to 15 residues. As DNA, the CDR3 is TGTGCCAGCAGCCAACACAGTGCGGGCACCGGGGAGCTGTTTTTT. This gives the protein CASSQHSAGTGELFF.

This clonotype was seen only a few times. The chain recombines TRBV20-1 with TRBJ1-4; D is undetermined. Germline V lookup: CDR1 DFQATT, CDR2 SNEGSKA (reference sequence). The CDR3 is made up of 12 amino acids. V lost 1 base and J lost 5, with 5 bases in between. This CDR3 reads CSARVGNEKLFF. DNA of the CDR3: TGCAGTGCTAGAGTGGGAAATGAAAAACTGTTTTTT.

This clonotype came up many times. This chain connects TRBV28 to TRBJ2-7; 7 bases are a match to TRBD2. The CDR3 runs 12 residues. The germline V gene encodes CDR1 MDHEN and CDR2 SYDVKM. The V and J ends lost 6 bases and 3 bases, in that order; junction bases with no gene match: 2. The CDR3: CASRRGSYEQYF. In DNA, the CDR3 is TGTGCCAGCAGGCGGGGGAGCTACGAGCAGTACTTC.

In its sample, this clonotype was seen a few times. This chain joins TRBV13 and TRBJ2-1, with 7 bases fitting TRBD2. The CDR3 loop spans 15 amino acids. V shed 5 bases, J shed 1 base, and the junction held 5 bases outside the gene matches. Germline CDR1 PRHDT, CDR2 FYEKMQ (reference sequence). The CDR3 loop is CASSLSGISYNEQFF. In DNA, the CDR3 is TGTGCCAGCAGCCTCAGCGGGATTTCCTACAATGAGCAGTTCTTC.

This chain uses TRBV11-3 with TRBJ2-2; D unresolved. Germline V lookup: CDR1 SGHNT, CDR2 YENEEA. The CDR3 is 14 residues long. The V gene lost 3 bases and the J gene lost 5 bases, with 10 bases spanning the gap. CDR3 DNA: TGTGCCAGCAGCTTGCACAGTAAAACCGGGGAGCTGTTTTTT. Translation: CASSLHSKTGELFF.

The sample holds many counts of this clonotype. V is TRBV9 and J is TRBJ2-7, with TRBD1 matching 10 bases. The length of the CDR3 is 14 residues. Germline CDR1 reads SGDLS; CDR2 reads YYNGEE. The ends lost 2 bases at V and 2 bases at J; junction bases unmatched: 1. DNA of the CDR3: TGTGCCAGCAGCGTGGGACAGGGGCCCTACGAGCAGTACTTC. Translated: CASSVGQGPYEQYF.

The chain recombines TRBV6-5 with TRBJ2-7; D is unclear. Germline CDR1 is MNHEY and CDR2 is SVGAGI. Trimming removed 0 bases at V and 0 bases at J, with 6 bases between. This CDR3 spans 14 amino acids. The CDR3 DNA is TGTGCCAGCAGTTACTCTCAGGACTCCTACGAGCAGTACTTC. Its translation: CASSYSQDSYEQYF.

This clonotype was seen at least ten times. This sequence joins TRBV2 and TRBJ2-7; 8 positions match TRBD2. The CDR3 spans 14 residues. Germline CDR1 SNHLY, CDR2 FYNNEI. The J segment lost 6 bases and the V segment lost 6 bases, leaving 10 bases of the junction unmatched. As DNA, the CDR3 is TGTGCCAGCAGGGAAACAGCGGGAGTCTCCGAGCAGTACTTC. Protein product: CASRETAGVSEQYF.

The CDR3 loop is CASRRTGDTGELFF. The CDR3 DNA reads as TGTGCCAGCAGACGGACAGGGGACACCGGGGAGCTGTTTTTT. This chain connects TRBV14 to TRBJ2-2, with TRBD1 matching 9 bases. The V segment lost 6 bases and the J segment 3 bases; nucleotides outside the gene matches: 2. This CDR3 spans 14 amino acids. Germline V CDR1 and CDR2: SGHDN, FVKESK.

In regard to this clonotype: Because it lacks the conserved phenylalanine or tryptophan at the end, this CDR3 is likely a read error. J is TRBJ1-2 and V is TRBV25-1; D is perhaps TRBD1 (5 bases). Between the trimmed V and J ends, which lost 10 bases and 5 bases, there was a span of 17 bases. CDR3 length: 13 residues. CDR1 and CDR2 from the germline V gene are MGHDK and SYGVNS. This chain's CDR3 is CATYRDGGYGYTL. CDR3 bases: TGTGCCACTTACCGGGACGGGGGATATGGCTACACCCTC.

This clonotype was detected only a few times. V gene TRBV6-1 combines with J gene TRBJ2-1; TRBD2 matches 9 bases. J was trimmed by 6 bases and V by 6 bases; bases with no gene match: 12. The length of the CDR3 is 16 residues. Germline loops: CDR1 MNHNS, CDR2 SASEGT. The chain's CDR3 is CASRGSSGIGGNEQFF. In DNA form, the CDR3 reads TGTGCCAGCAGAGGATCTAGCGGGATAGGGGGCAATGAGCAGTTCTTC.

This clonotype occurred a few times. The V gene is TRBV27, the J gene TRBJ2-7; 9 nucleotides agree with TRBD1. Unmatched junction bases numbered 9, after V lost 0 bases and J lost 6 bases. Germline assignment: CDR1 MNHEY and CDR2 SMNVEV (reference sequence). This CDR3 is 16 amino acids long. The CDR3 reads CASSLSEGQGPGEQYF. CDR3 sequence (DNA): TGTGCCAGCAGTTTATCTGAGGGACAGGGACCGGGCGAGCAGTACTTC.

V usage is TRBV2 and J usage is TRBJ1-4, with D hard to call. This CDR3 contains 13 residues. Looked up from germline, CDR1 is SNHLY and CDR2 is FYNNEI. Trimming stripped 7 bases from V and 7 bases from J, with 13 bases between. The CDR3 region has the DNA TGTGCCAGCACCGCTGACGAAGGTGAAAAACTGTTTTTT. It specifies CASTADEGEKLFF.

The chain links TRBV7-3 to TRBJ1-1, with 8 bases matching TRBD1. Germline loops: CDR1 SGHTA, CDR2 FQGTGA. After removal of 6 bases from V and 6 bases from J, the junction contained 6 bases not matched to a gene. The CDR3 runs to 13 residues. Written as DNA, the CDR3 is TGTGCCAGCAGTTTCTCAGGGGGCTCTGAAGCTTTCTTT. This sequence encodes CASSFSGGSEAFF. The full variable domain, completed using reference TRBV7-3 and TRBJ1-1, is GAGVSQTPSNKVTEKGKYVELRCDPISGHTALYWYRQSLGQGPEFLIYFQGTGAADDSGLPNDRFFAVRPEGSVSTLKIQRTERGDSAVYLCASSFSGGSEAFFGQGTRLTVV.

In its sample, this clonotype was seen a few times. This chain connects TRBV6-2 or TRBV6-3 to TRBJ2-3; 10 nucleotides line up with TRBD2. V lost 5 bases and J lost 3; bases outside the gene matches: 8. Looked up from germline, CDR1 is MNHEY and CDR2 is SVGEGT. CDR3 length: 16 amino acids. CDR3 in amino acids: CASSTLAGAYTDTQYF. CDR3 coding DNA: TGTGCCAGCAGTACTCTAGCGGGAGCGTATACAGATACGCAGTATTTT.

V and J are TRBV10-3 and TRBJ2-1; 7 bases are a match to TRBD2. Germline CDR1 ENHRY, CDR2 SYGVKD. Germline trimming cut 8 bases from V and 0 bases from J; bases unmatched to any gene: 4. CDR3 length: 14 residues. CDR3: CAIWGGSSYNEQFF. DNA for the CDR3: TGTGCCATCTGGGGAGGGAGCTCCTACAATGAGCAGTTCTTC.

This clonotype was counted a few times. CDR3 nucleotides: TGTGCCAGCAGCGCTACTAGCGGGGCACCGAATGAGCAGTTCTTC. This translates into CASSATSGAPNEQFF. The rearrangement joins TRBV7-2 to TRBJ2-1; 10 bases map to TRBD2. The V gene end was trimmed by 5 bases and the J gene end by 7 bases; junction bases not matched to a gene: 8. In germline, CDR1 is SGHTA, CDR2 FQGNSA. The CDR3 is 15 amino acids.

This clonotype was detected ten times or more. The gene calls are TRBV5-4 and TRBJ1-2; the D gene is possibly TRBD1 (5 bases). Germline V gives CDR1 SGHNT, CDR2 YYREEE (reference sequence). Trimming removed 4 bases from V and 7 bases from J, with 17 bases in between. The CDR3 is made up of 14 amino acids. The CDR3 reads CASSPPSGMFGYTF. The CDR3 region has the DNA TGTGCCAGCAGCCCCCCGTCAGGGATGTTTGGCTACACCTTC.

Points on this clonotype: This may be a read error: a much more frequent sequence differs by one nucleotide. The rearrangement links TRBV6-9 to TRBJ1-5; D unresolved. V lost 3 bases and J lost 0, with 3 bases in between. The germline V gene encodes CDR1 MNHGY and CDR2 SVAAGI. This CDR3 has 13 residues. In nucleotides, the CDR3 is TGTGCCAGCAGTTACACTAGCAATCAGCCCCAGCATTTT. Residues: CASSYTSNQPQHF.

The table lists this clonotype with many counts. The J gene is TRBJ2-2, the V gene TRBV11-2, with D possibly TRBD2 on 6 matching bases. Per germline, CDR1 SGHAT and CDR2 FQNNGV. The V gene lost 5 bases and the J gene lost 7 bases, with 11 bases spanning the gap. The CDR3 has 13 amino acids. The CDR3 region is CASSPMRGGELFF. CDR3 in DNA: TGTGCCAGCAGCCCAATGCGGGGCGGGGAGCTGTTTTTT.

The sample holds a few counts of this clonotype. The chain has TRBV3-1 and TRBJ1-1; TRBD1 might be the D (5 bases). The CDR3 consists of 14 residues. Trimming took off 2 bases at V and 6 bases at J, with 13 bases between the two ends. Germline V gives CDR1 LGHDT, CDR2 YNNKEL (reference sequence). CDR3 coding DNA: TGTGCCAGCAGCCAAAAGGGGTCGCCGCCTGAAGCTTTCTTT. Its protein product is CASSQKGSPPEAFF.

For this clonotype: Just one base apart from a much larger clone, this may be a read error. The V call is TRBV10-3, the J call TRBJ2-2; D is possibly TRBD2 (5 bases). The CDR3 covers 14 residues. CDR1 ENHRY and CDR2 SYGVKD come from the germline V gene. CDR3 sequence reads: CAISEFPNTGERFF. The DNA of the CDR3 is TGTGCCATCAGTGAGTTCCCAAACACCGGGGAGCGGTTTTTT.

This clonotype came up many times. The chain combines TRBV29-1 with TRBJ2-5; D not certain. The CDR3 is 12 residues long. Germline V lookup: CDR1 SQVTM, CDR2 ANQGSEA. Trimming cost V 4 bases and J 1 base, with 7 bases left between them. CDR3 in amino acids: CSVGPAQETQYF. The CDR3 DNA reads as TGCAGCGTTGGGCCAGCCCAAGAGACCCAGTACTTC.

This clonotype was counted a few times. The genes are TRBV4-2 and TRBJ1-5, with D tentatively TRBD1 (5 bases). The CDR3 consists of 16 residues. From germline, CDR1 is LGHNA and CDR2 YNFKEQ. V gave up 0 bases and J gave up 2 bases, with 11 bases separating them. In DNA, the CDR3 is TGTGCCAGCAGCCAAGAGGGGCCAGCGGGCAATCAGCCCCAGCATTTT. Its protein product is CASSQEGPAGNQPQHF.

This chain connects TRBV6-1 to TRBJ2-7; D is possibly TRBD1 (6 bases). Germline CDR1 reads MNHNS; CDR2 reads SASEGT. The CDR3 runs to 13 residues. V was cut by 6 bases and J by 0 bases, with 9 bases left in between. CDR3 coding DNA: TGTGCCAGCAGAGACAGGACCTCCTACGAGCAGTACTTC. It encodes CASRDRTSYEQYF.